This entry concerns a single TCR beta chain. Clinical history as reported by participants underpinned cohort assignment. These data come from a study of blood T cell repertoires in COVID-19. Profiled with immunoSEQ multiplex PCR; TCRdb holds only in-frame clones, not every one. The sample shows 170,000 or so clones, over 75% of them seen only once. The TCR comes from a woman in her forties or fifties who had recovered from COVID-19. Sequencing was performed on PBMCs or T cells enriched from blood (not recorded which).

The CDR3 coding sequence is TGTGCCAGCAGCTTCCGACTAGCTTTTAACACAGATACGCAGTATTTT. This gives the protein CASSFRLAFNTDTQYF. The chain employs TRBV5-8 and TRBJ2-3, with 7 bases aligning to TRBD2. The CDR3 extends over 16 amino acids. The germline CDR1 and CDR2 sequences are SGHTS and YDEGEE. Unmatched junction bases numbered 8, after V lost 2 bases and J lost 2 bases.